One and the same sample provided the 4 T cell receptor beta chains below, sequenced in a study of beta chain features in type 1 diabetes. Reverse transcription of all isolated RNA meant that expressed TCRB transcripts were sequenced. The protocol was immunoSEQ multiplex PCR, while the TCRdb copy is restricted to in-frame clones and leaves out a portion. The sample comprises 200,000 to 250,000 clones, 9.6% of which are singletons, and about 0.037% rests with the top ten. The specimen sequenced was naive CD4+ T cells from blood. The receptors here all came from a woman aged 18-29 years in good health.

This clone was picked up a small number of times. The chain couples TRBV7-2 to TRBJ1-2; 9 nucleotides align to TRBD1. This CDR3 has 14 amino acids. V was clipped by 5 bases and J by 3 bases; unmatched bases: 4. CDR1 is SGHTA, CDR2 FQGNSA, per germline. Here the CDR3 DNA reads TGTGCCAGCAGCCCCACAGGGGGCGACTATGGCTACACCTTC. This gives the protein CASSPTGGDYGYTF.

This clone has more than one count but fewer than ten. The CDR3: CASSEEGTGVQPQHF. The CDR3 DNA is TGTGCCAGCAGTGAAGAAGGGACAGGGGTTCAGCCCCAGCATTTT. The chain couples TRBV2 to TRBJ1-5, with 10 bases matching TRBD1. The V and J ends lost 1 base and 6 bases, in that order; junction bases with no gene match: 3. Germline-derived CDR1 and CDR2 are SNHLY and FYNNEI. The CDR3 contains 15 residues.

This chain links TRBV14 with TRBJ1-2; D perhaps matches TRBD1 (5 bases). Germline V gene sequence: CDR1 SGHDN, CDR2 FVKESK. The germline V and J ends were trimmed by 0 bases and 5 bases, with 13 bases remaining between them. The CDR3 sequence is 15 residues long. The CDR3, as DNA: TGTGCCAGCAGCCAAGACCAAACAGGAAAATATGGCTACACCTTC. This codes for CASSQDQTGKYGYTF.

There are a few counts of this clone. The V call is TRBV10-3, the J call TRBJ2-7; D may be TRBD2 (7 bases). V lost 0 bases, J lost 2 bases, and 11 bases lay in between. The CDR3 length is 15 residues. In germline, CDR1 is ENHRY, CDR2 SYGVKD. The CDR3 loop is CAISESRGGTYEQYF. The DNA of the CDR3 is TGTGCCATCAGTGAGTCGAGGGGGGGAACCTACGAGCAGTACTTC.